One and the same sample provided the 6 T cell receptor beta chains below, sequenced in a study of blood T cell repertoires in COVID-19. Libraries were prepared by immunoSEQ multiplex PCR; TCRdb keeps only in-frame clonotypes and omits some of them. The profile shows a few hundred thousand clones, approximately 81% of them singletons. Input material: peripheral blood. The receptor source for this set is a woman aged 18 to 35 with acute or convalescent COVID-19.

This chain joins TRBV28 and TRBJ2-7; 14 bases map to TRBD2. Germline V gene sequence: CDR1 MDHEN, CDR2 SYDVKM. The V segment lost 6 bases and the J segment 0 bases; nucleotides outside the gene matches: 7. This CDR3 has 17 residues. The CDR3 DNA reads TGTGCCAGCAGCCTAGGGGGACTAGCGGGGGACTCCTACGAGCAGTACTTC. Translation: CASSLGGLAGDSYEQYF.

The chain joins TRBV7-8 to TRBJ1-1; D might be TRBD1 (5 bases). The CDR3 covers 13 residues. Germline CDR1 reads SGHVS; CDR2 reads FQNEAQ. V lost 6 bases, J lost 1 base, and 9 bases lay in between. CDR3 DNA: TGTGCCAGCAGGCCGACAGCGAACACTGAAGCTTTCTTT. It is translated as CASRPTANTEAFF.

V gene TRBV4-3 combines with J gene TRBJ2-3; 7 bases agree with TRBD2. Per germline, CDR1 LGHNA and CDR2 YSLEER. With 0 bases clipped from V and 6 bases from J, the junction kept 6 bases outside the gene matches. The CDR3 totals 15 residues. CDR3: CASSQDGGGVDTQYF. The DNA for the CDR3 is TGCGCCAGCAGCCAAGATGGGGGGGGTGTGGATACGCAGTATTTT.

The gene calls are TRBV5-8 and TRBJ2-1, with 10 bases that match TRBD2. Germline trimming cut 0 bases from V and 5 bases from J; bases unmatched to any gene: 8. The CDR3 extends over 17 amino acids. CDR1 is SGHTS and CDR2 is YDEGEE in the germline V gene. Here the CDR3 DNA reads TGTGCCAGCAGCTTGGGTATAGGCGGACTAGCGGACAATGAGCAGTTCTTC. Its translation is CASSLGIGGLADNEQFF.

This chain joins TRBV28 and TRBJ1-2; D call uncertain. The germline CDR1 and CDR2 sequences are MDHEN and SYDVKM. V was cut by 4 bases and J by 7 bases, with 19 bases left in between. The CDR3 totals 15 residues. Here the CDR3 reads CASSSPRRSTAGYTF. The CDR3 nucleotides read TGTGCCAGCAGTTCCCCGCGGAGGTCGACGGCTGGCTACACCTTC.

The chain employs TRBV19 and TRBJ1-6; 10 bases align to TRBD1. Germline V lookup: CDR1 LNHDA, CDR2 SQIVND (reference sequence). The ends lost 6 bases at V and 7 bases at J; junction bases unmatched: 12. The CDR3 totals 17 residues. CDR3 sequence: CASSRILPGQGNSPLHF. Here the CDR3 DNA reads TGTGCCAGTAGCCGAATACTGCCGGGACAGGGGAATTCACCCCTCCACTTT.